The rows below give T cell receptor beta chains drawn from one sample of a study of control samples from healthy donors and cancer patients. The protocol was immunoSEQ multiplex PCR, while the TCRdb copy is restricted to in-frame clones and leaves out a portion. The table lists fewer than 200,000 clones, 85% to 90% of them singletons, with more than 10% in the top ten. Source material: blood. All receptors derive from a man aged 30 to 45 in good health. Both conserved end residues are part of each CDR3. The order of the fields is CDR3 DNA, CDR3 protein, J gene, clone size, D gene, V gene. The D gene is left open where the match is weak. Clone size is shown for a subset of rows, as once, few, many or a class of expanded clone.

CDR3nt: TGTGCCAGCAGCTTAACAGGGGAATTGAGCACTGAAGCTTTCTTT
CDR3aa: CASSLTGELSTEAFF
j_gene: TRBJ1-1
abundance: .
d_gene: TRBD1
v_gene: TRBV7-6

CDR3nt: TGTGCCAGCAGCGTAGAGGGGAGGTCCAACACCGGGGAGCTGTTTTTT
CDR3aa: CASSVEGRSNTGELFF
j_gene: TRBJ2-2
abundance: .
d_gene: .
v_gene: TRBV9

CDR3nt: TGTGCCAGCAGCCCGAGGGAGGTAAACACCATATATTTT
CDR3aa: CASSPREVNTIYF
j_gene: TRBJ1-3
abundance: .
d_gene: .
v_gene: TRBV3-1/TRBV3-2

CDR3nt: TGTGCCAGCAGCCGAGGGACAGGGTATTTTGAAAAACTGTTTTTT
CDR3aa: CASSRGTGYFEKLFF
j_gene: TRBJ1-4
abundance: .
d_gene: TRBD1
v_gene: TRBV3-1/TRBV3-2

CDR3nt: TGTGCCAGCAGTCCTTTCTATATCGTTTCACCCCTCCACTTT
CDR3aa: CASSPFYIVSPLHF
j_gene: TRBJ1-6
abundance: .
d_gene: .
v_gene: TRBV28

CDR3nt: TGTGCCAGCAGCGCGAGTCAGGACTCCTACGAGCAGTACTTC
CDR3aa: CASSASQDSYEQYF
j_gene: TRBJ2-7
abundance: .
d_gene: .
v_gene: TRBV6-5

CDR3nt: TGTGCCAGCAGTCGGCCCTCCTACAATGAGCAGTTCTTC
CDR3aa: CASSRPSYNEQFF
j_gene: TRBJ2-1
abundance: .
d_gene: .
v_gene: TRBV6-5

CDR3nt: TGTGCCAGCAGTGAAAATTATAGGAGGATTGCATTCTATGGCTACACCTTC
CDR3aa: CASSENYRRIAFYGYTF
j_gene: TRBJ1-2
abundance: .
d_gene: .
v_gene: TRBV6-1

CDR3nt: TGCGCCAGCAGCTTGATTGAGGGGGGGGGCTACACCTTC
CDR3aa: CASSLIEGGGYTF
j_gene: TRBJ1-2
abundance: .
d_gene: .
v_gene: TRBV5-1

CDR3nt: TGTGCCAGCAGACCAGGGACAGGGGGTAACAATCAGCCCCAGCATTTT
CDR3aa: CASRPGTGGNNQPQHF
j_gene: TRBJ1-5
abundance: .
d_gene: TRBD1
v_gene: TRBV2

CDR3nt: TGTGCCACCAGTGATGCGGGAAACACCATATATTTT
CDR3aa: CATSDAGNTIYF
j_gene: TRBJ1-3
abundance: .
d_gene: .
v_gene: TRBV24-1

CDR3nt: TGTGCCAGCAGCTCTAAACAGGGCTACACCTTC
CDR3aa: CASSSKQGYTF
j_gene: TRBJ1-2
abundance: .
d_gene: .
v_gene: TRBV3-1/TRBV3-2

CDR3nt: TGTGCCAGCAGCTCCGGGACAGGGGTGATCGGGGAGCTGTTTTTT
CDR3aa: CASSSGTGVIGELFF
j_gene: TRBJ2-2
abundance: .
d_gene: TRBD1
v_gene: TRBV6-5

CDR3nt: TGTGCCAGCAGTGCCCTCAGGGGGCTAGGCGAGCAGTACTTC
CDR3aa: CASSALRGLGEQYF
j_gene: TRBJ2-7
abundance: .
d_gene: TRBD1
v_gene: TRBV28

CDR3nt: TGTGCCACCAGTGATTCCGACAAATATCAGCCCCAGCATTTT
CDR3aa: CATSDSDKYQPQHF
j_gene: TRBJ1-5
abundance: .
d_gene: .
v_gene: TRBV24-1

CDR3nt: TGTGCCAGCAGCCTTGGACTAGCGGGACGGGAGACCCAGTACTTC
CDR3aa: CASSLGLAGRETQYF
j_gene: TRBJ2-5
abundance: .
d_gene: TRBD2
v_gene: TRBV6-2/TRBV6-3

CDR3nt: TGTGCCAGCAGTCATCGGTCGGGGGTAGGCGAGCAGTACTTC
CDR3aa: CASSHRSGVGEQYF
j_gene: TRBJ2-7
abundance: few
d_gene: .
v_gene: TRBV5-6

CDR3nt: TGTGCCAGCAGCCCACTAGCGGGTTCTACAGATACGCAGTATTTT
CDR3aa: CASSPLAGSTDTQYF
j_gene: TRBJ2-3
abundance: .
d_gene: TRBD2
v_gene: TRBV3-1/TRBV3-2

CDR3nt: TGTGCCAGCACGTCAGTGCTAACCCTCCACTTT
CDR3aa: CASTSVLTLHF
j_gene: TRBJ1-6
abundance: .
d_gene: .
v_gene: TRBV2

CDR3nt: TGTGCCAGCGAGCGAGTATCGAATGAGCAGTTCTTC
CDR3aa: CASERVSNEQFF
j_gene: TRBJ2-1
abundance: .
d_gene: .
v_gene: TRBV5-6

CDR3nt: TGTGCCAGCAGCTTCGGTGGAGTGAACAATGAGCAGTTCTTC
CDR3aa: CASSFGGVNNEQFF
j_gene: TRBJ2-1
abundance: .
d_gene: .
v_gene: TRBV5-5

CDR3nt: TGTGCCAGCAGCCCCTTGGGGGGTAAGCGGGGAGGTGAAGCTTTCTTT
CDR3aa: CASSPLGGKRGGEAFF
j_gene: TRBJ1-1
abundance: .
d_gene: .
v_gene: TRBV7-9

CDR3nt: TGTGCCAGCAGTACCGGACATTACTACGAGCAGTACTTC
CDR3aa: CASSTGHYYEQYF
j_gene: TRBJ2-7
abundance: .
d_gene: .
v_gene: TRBV27

CDR3nt: TGTGCCAGCTCACCCCGGGGGGGTAGCGGGAGCTCCTACGAGCAGTACTTC
CDR3aa: CASSPRGGSGSSYEQYF
j_gene: TRBJ2-7
abundance: .
d_gene: TRBD2
v_gene: TRBV18

CDR3nt: TGTGCCAGCTCACCACCGGCCAGGGAAGAAGGCTACACCTTC
CDR3aa: CASSPPAREEGYTF
j_gene: TRBJ1-2
abundance: .
d_gene: .
v_gene: TRBV18

CDR3nt: TGTGCCAGTGGGGGCGGGGACAGGAAATACAATGAGCAGTTCTTC
CDR3aa: CASGGGDRKYNEQFF
j_gene: TRBJ2-1
abundance: .
d_gene: TRBD1
v_gene: TRBV19

CDR3nt: TGTGCCAGCTTACCGGGGCTAACCTATGGCTACACCTTC
CDR3aa: CASLPGLTYGYTF
j_gene: TRBJ1-2
abundance: .
d_gene: .
v_gene: TRBV28

CDR3nt: TGTGCCTGGAGTGTCCAAGCGGACACAGATACGCAGTATTTT
CDR3aa: CAWSVQADTDTQYF
j_gene: TRBJ2-3
abundance: .
d_gene: .
v_gene: TRBV30

CDR3nt: TGTGCCAGCAGTTCCCTCGACAGAGTAGCTAACTATGGCTACACCTTC
CDR3aa: CASSSLDRVANYGYTF
j_gene: TRBJ1-2
abundance: .
d_gene: .
v_gene: TRBV27

CDR3nt: TGCGCCAGCAGCTTGGAGGGTCCGGGACAGCCCTACGAGCAGTACTTC
CDR3aa: CASSLEGPGQPYEQYF
j_gene: TRBJ2-7
abundance: once
d_gene: TRBD1
v_gene: TRBV5-1

CDR3nt: TGTGCCAGCAGTCTCAATGGCGGGGAGCTGTTTTTT
CDR3aa: CASSLNGGELFF
j_gene: TRBJ2-2
abundance: .
d_gene: .
v_gene: TRBV27

CDR3nt: TGTGCCAGCAGCCCGAGAGTGTATGAGCAGTTCTTC
CDR3aa: CASSPRVYEQFF
j_gene: TRBJ2-1
abundance: .
d_gene: .
v_gene: TRBV13

CDR3nt: TGTGCCAGCAGCTTCGATCTTTCGAGATCACCCCTCCACTTT
CDR3aa: CASSFDLSRSPLHF
j_gene: TRBJ1-6
abundance: once
d_gene: .
v_gene: TRBV5-5

CDR3nt: TGTGCCAGCAGGCTAGCCGGGCTTGGGGACGGAAAACTGTTTTTT
CDR3aa: CASRLAGLGDGKLFF
j_gene: TRBJ1-4
abundance: .
d_gene: .
v_gene: TRBV28

CDR3nt: TGTGCCAGCAGTGAGGCAGGACTGGGATTCACCCTCCACTTT
CDR3aa: CASSEAGLGFTLHF
j_gene: TRBJ1-6
abundance: .
d_gene: .
v_gene: TRBV2

CDR3nt: TGTGCCAGTAGTATCTCAACAGCCTTTGGAAACGAGCAGTACTTC
CDR3aa: CASSISTAFGNEQYF
j_gene: TRBJ2-7
abundance: .
d_gene: .
v_gene: TRBV19

CDR3nt: TGTGCCAGTATCGACGGATTATTCGAGCAGTTCTTC
CDR3aa: CASIDGLFEQFF
j_gene: TRBJ2-1
abundance: .
d_gene: .
v_gene: TRBV19

CDR3nt: TGTGCCAGCAGTCTCCCGGGGTCGCGTGTTGAAAAACTGTTTTTT
CDR3aa: CASSLPGSRVEKLFF
j_gene: TRBJ1-4
abundance: .
d_gene: .
v_gene: TRBV25-1